These 27 T cell receptor beta chains came from one sample sequenced in a study of shared clonotypes between healthy human individuals. Profiled with immunoSEQ multiplex PCR; TCRdb holds only in-frame clones, not every one. The sample shows about 320,000 clones, roughly 84% of them seen only once. The specimen was memory CD8+ T cells sorted from blood. Documented subset: CD45RO+ cells pooled with CCR7-negative TemRA cells. These receptors came from a young man in good health.

This clone was observed once. The V and J genes are TRBV5-1 and TRBJ2-3; D uncertain. This CDR3 is built from 14 residues. The germline V gene encodes CDR1 SGHRS and CDR2 YFSETQ. The V and J ends lost 0 bases and 4 bases respectively, with 9 bases between them. The CDR3, as DNA: TGCGCCAGCAGCTTGGTGGAACCGGCAGATACGCAGTATTTT. Protein: CASSLVEPADTQYF.

This chain connects TRBV7-9 to TRBJ1-1; no clear D gene. The CDR3 is 13 residues long. Germline CDR1 is SEHNR and CDR2 is FQNEAQ (reference sequence). Trimming removed 7 bases at V and 6 bases at J, with 15 bases between. CDR3 DNA sequence: TGTGCCAGCACCCCTTTTTCGGTGGCTGAAGCTTTCTTT. It specifies CASTPFSVAEAFF.

The chain recombines TRBV30 with TRBJ2-2; TRBD2 matches at 7 bases. The V gene's germline CDR1 is GTSNPN and CDR2 SVGIG (reference sequence). This CDR3 spans 16 amino acids. Trimming removed 6 bases from V and 4 bases from J; junction bases left unmatched: 14. The CDR3 bases are TGTGCCTGTCGGAGACCCAGCGGGGCTCTCACCGGGGAGCTGTTTTTT. Encoded protein: CACRRPSGALTGELFF. Based on the CDR3 plus reference TRBV30 and TRBJ2-2, the full variable domain is SQTIHQWPATLVQPVGSPLSLECTVEGTSNPNLYWYRQAAGRGLQLLFYSVGIGQISSEVPQNLSASRPQDRQFILSSKKLLLSDSGFYLCACRRPSGALTGELFFGEGSRLTVL.

The rearrangement uses TRBV14 and TRBJ2-7; 9 positions agree with TRBD2. The J segment lost 7 bases and the V segment lost 6 bases, leaving 19 bases of the junction unmatched. The CDR3 has 17 amino acids. The germline V gene has CDR1 SGHDN and CDR2 FVKESK. The CDR3 DNA follows: TGTGCCAGCAGACCGCAGCTGAGTGCGGGGGGGCCTAGGGAGCAGTACTTC. It encodes CASRPQLSAGGPREQYF.

This clone was seen a handful of times. This CDR3 reads CASSYEGMANEKLFF. CDR3 DNA sequence: TGTGCCAGCAGTTATGAGGGCATGGCTAATGAAAAACTGTTTTTT. The chain joins TRBV25-1 to TRBJ1-4; no clear D. The CDR3 runs to 15 residues. Trimming took off 5 bases at V and 3 bases at J, with 13 bases between the two ends. Germline values: CDR1 MGHDK, CDR2 SYGVNS. The variable domain in full, completed from reference TRBV25-1 and TRBJ1-4, reads EADIYQTPRYLVIGTGKKITLECSQTMGHDKMYWYQQDPGMELHLIHYSYGVNSTEKGDLSSESTVSRIRTEHFPLTLESARPSHTSQYLCASSYEGMANEKLFFGSGTQLSVL.

The V gene is TRBV19, the J gene TRBJ2-4; TRBD1 matches 7 bases. J gave up 6 bases and V 7 bases, and 21 bases lay outside the gene matches. The CDR3 runs 18 residues. CDR1 and CDR2 (germline): LNHDA, SQIVND (reference sequence). The CDR3, as DNA: TGTGCCAGTACTCCTTACAGGGGCGGCTTTGGACCCGGAAACATTCAGTACTTC. Translating gives CASTPYRGGFGPGNIQYF.

A note on this clone: Other DNA sequences in the sample encode the same CDR3. The chain has TRBV5-6 and TRBJ2-5; D gene uncertain. From germline, CDR1 is SGHDT and CDR2 YYEEEE. V lost 0 bases, J lost 5 bases, and 8 bases lay in between. This CDR3 is 13 amino acids long. The CDR3 region is CASSLGSTETQYF. DNA for the CDR3: TGTGCCAGCAGCTTGGGATCGACGGAGACCCAGTACTTC. The full variable domain, in which reference TRBV5-6 and TRBJ2-5 provide the parts outside the CDR3, is DAGVTQSPTHLIKTRGQQVTLRCSPKSGHDTVSWYQQALGQGPQFIFQYYEEEERQRGNFPDRFSGHQFPNYSSELNVNALLLGDSALYLCASSLGSTETQYFGPGTRLLVL.

This clone came up once. The chain is built from TRBV27 and TRBJ2-1; 9 bases line up with TRBD1. Germline trimming cut 2 bases from V and 4 bases from J; bases unmatched to any gene: 0. The CDR3 is 14 amino acids. The germline CDR1 and CDR2 sequences are MNHEY and SMNVEV (reference sequence). DNA for the CDR3: TGTGCCAGCAGTTTAGGACAGGGGTACAATGAGCAGTTCTTC. It specifies CASSLGQGYNEQFF.

This clone occurred many times. V usage is TRBV7-9 and J usage is TRBJ2-1; 8 bases map to TRBD2. The length of the CDR3 is 15 residues. The J segment lost 0 bases and the V segment lost 5 bases, leaving 3 bases of the junction unmatched. Germline loops: CDR1 SEHNR, CDR2 FQNEAQ (reference sequence). The CDR3 spells CASSLSGSSYNEQFF. In DNA, the CDR3 is TGTGCCAGCAGCCTGAGCGGGAGCTCCTACAATGAGCAGTTCTTC.

The chain couples TRBV7-9 to TRBJ2-7, with 8 bases lining up with TRBD1. V gave up 5 bases and J gave up 5 bases; unmatched junction bases: 5. Per germline, CDR1 SEHNR and CDR2 FQNEAQ (reference sequence). The CDR3 spans 13 residues. CDR3 sequence reads: CASSPGQANEQYF. The DNA for the CDR3 is TGTGCCAGCAGCCCGGGACAGGCTAACGAGCAGTACTTC.

The chain couples TRBV10-3 to TRBJ2-3; the D gene is possibly TRBD1 (7 bases). V was pared by 3 bases and J by 4 bases, with 26 bases between. This CDR3 has 19 residues. Germline CDR1 reads ENHRY; CDR2 reads SYGVKD. CDR3 protein: CAISDDRARGLAHSDTQYF. The CDR3, as DNA: TGTGCCATCAGTGACGACAGGGCGAGGGGGCTAGCGCACTCAGATACGCAGTATTTT.

V usage is TRBV5-1 and J usage is TRBJ2-7; D remains ambiguous. Germline V gene sequence: CDR1 SGHRS, CDR2 YFSETQ. The V end was cut by 1 base, the J end by 5 bases, with 10 bases between. The CDR3 contains 13 residues. The CDR3 DNA follows: TGCGCCAGCAGCTTGACCCTCTACCACGAGCAGTACTTC. Translation: CASSLTLYHEQYF.

The chain recombines TRBV29-1 with TRBJ2-7; TRBD1 might be the D (6 bases). The CDR3 loop spans 12 amino acids. The germline V gene encodes CDR1 SQVTM and CDR2 ANQGSEA. Between the trimmed V and J ends, which lost 7 bases and 0 bases, there was a span of 10 bases. This CDR3 is CSAEQGSYEQYF. Written as DNA, the CDR3 is TGCAGCGCCGAACAGGGCTCCTACGAGCAGTACTTC.

About this clone: Additional DNA sequences in this sample encode the identical CDR3. The chain links TRBV19 to TRBJ2-7; the D gene is possibly TRBD2 (5 bases). This CDR3 spans 13 amino acids. The germline V and J ends were trimmed by 3 bases and 4 bases, with 10 bases remaining between them. Germline V gene sequence: CDR1 LNHDA, CDR2 SQIVND (reference sequence). DNA for the CDR3: TGTGCCAGTAGTATCGGACTTGATTACGAGCAGTACTTC. Protein: CASSIGLDYEQYF.

This clone showed up many times. The CDR3 protein is CASSQVATTFAGELFF. CDR3 nucleotide sequence: TGCGCCAGCAGCCAAGTCGCGACAACCTTCGCCGGGGAGCTGTTTTTT. The genes are TRBV4-1 and TRBJ2-2, with D uncertain. CDR1 is MGHRA, CDR2 YSYEKL, per germline. The V end was cut by 1 base, the J end by 6 bases, with 15 bases between. The CDR3 spans 16 residues.

CDR3 in amino acids: CASRTPNGISEKLFF. CDR3 DNA: TGTGCCAGCAGAACACCTAACGGGATATCCGAAAAACTGTTTTTT. J is TRBJ1-4 and V is TRBV7-9; D uncertain. The germline CDR1 and CDR2 sequences are SEHNR and FQNEAQ (reference sequence). V lost 6 bases to trimming and J lost 8 bases, with 19 bases between them. The CDR3 is 15 residues long.

V is TRBV11-3 and J is TRBJ2-5; 7 bases agree with TRBD2. This CDR3 comprises 16 residues. The junction had 10 bases not matched to a gene; V was cut back by 3 bases and J by 3 bases. CDR1 and CDR2 (germline): SGHNT, YENEEA. The CDR3 sequence is CASSLSLRAGEETQYF. CDR3 nucleotide sequence: TGTGCCAGCAGCTTGTCCCTAAGGGCGGGGGAAGAGACCCAGTACTTC.

Regarding this clone: One end of the junction does not line up with germline, which may come from a read error. V is TRBV27 and J is TRBJ2-1; unclear D gene. The CDR3 is 13 amino acids. Germline values: CDR1 MNHEY, CDR2 SMNVEV (reference sequence). The CDR3 sequence is CASLKGSSNEQFF. For the CDR3, the DNA is TGTGCCAGCCTAAAGGGATCCTCCAATGAGCAGTTCTTC.

The chain uses TRBV29-1 and TRBJ2-1, with 7 bases identical to TRBD2. Germline V gene lookup returns CDR1 SQVTM and CDR2 ANQGSEA. The CDR3 loop spans 16 amino acids. Germline trimming cut 3 bases from V and 6 bases from J; bases unmatched to any gene: 14. Here the CDR3 reads CSVEKFAGATSNEQFF. CDR3 coding DNA: TGCAGCGTTGAGAAGTTTGCGGGAGCTACCTCCAATGAGCAGTTCTTC.

The chain recombines TRBV5-4 with TRBJ2-7; D possibly corresponds to TRBD1 (5 bases). The ends were cut back, 2 bases at V and 7 bases at J, with 19 bases in the middle. The CDR3 extends over 15 amino acids. From germline, CDR1 is SGHNT and CDR2 YYREEE (reference sequence). For the CDR3, the DNA is TGTGCCAGCAGCTTCCAGGGATTAGGAGTCTCGGAGCAGTACTTC. It codes for CASSFQGLGVSEQYF.

The chain links TRBV5-1 to TRBJ2-7, with 7 bases lining up with TRBD1. V gave up 0 bases and J gave up 4 bases; unmatched junction bases: 13. This CDR3 is built from 17 residues. CDR1 is SGHRS and CDR2 is YFSETQ in the germline V gene. The CDR3 coding sequence is TGCGCCAGCAGCTTGGAGTTCTTTGGGACAGAGGAGTACGAGCAGTACTTC. Protein: CASSLEFFGTEEYEQYF. Supplemented by reference TRBV5-1 and TRBJ2-7, the full variable domain reads KAGVTQTPRYLIKTRGQQVTLSCSPISGHRSVSWYQQTPGQGLQFLFEYFSETQRNKGNFPGRFSGRQFSNSRSEMNVSTLELGDSALYLCASSLEFFGTEEYEQYFGPGTRLTVT.

Only a few counts were recorded for this clone. This chain uses TRBV19 with TRBJ2-2; D ambiguous. Trimming took 3 bases from V and 0 from J, leaving 8 bases between them. The CDR3 covers 15 residues. Germline V gene data show CDR1 as LNHDA and CDR2 as SQIVND (reference sequence). The CDR3 DNA reads TGTGCCAGTAGTATTGTGGCGGCGAACACCGGGGAGCTGTTTTTT. It specifies CASSIVAANTGELFF.

In this sample, this clone turned up a few times. The gene calls are TRBV10-2 and TRBJ1-1; TRBD1 aligns across 8 bases. Losses at the gene ends were 6 bases for V and 2 bases for J; bases not matched to a gene: 8. Germline assignment: CDR1 WSHSY and CDR2 SAAADI. This CDR3 spans 15 amino acids. CDR3: CASRISQGVNTEAFF. The CDR3 region has the DNA TGCGCCAGCAGGATTTCACAGGGGGTAAACACTGAAGCTTTCTTT.

The V gene is TRBV10-1, the J gene TRBJ2-3; D may be TRBD1 (6 bases). The CDR3 extends over 16 amino acids. Trimming left V 3 bases short and J 0 bases short, with 13 bases between. Germline V gives CDR1 WNHNN, CDR2 SYGVQD (reference sequence). The CDR3 DNA is TGCGCCAGCAGTGAATCAGGGGCCCCAAGCACAGATACGCAGTATTTT. It encodes CASSESGAPSTDTQYF.

The chain links TRBV28 to TRBJ2-3, with 14 positions matching TRBD2. CDR1 MDHEN and CDR2 SYDVKM come from the germline V gene. The CDR3 is 18 amino acids. Germline trimming cut 6 bases from V and 1 base from J; bases unmatched to any gene: 9. The CDR3 here is CASSPGLAGVVRTDTQYF. The CDR3 nucleotides read TGTGCCAGCAGCCCGGGACTAGCGGGAGTTGTTCGCACAGATACGCAGTATTTT.

Details on this clone: Additional DNA sequences in this sample encode the identical CDR3. The chain combines TRBV5-6 with TRBJ1-1; D gene uncertain. CDR3 size: 12 residues. Germline V gives CDR1 SGHDT, CDR2 YYEEEE. Trimming cost V 2 bases and J 1 base, with 3 bases left between them. The CDR3 coding sequence is TGTGCCAGCAGCTTCAGGAACACTGAAGCTTTCTTT. Protein product: CASSFRNTEAFF.

This rearrangement joins TRBV9 to TRBJ1-2; D is uncertain. Germline V gene data show CDR1 as SGDLS and CDR2 as YYNGEE. CDR3 length: 15 residues. V was clipped by 0 bases and J by 3 bases, with 12 bases between them. CDR3 loop: CASSVDGPGYYGYTF. The CDR3 DNA sequence: TGTGCCAGCAGCGTAGACGGTCCAGGCTACTATGGCTACACCTTC.